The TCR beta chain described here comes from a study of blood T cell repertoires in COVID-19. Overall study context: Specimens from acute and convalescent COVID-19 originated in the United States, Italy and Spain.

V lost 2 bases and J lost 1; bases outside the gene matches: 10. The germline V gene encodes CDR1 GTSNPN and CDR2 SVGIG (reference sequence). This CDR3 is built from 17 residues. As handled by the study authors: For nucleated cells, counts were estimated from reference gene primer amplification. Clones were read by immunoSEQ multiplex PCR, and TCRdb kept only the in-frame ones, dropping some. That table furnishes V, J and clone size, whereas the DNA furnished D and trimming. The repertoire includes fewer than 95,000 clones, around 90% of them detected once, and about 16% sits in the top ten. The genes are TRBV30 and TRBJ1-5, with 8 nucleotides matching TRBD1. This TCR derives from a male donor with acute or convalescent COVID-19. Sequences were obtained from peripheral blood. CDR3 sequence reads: CAWSNSRGPGSNQPQHF. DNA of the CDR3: TGTGCCTGGAGTAATTCCAGGGGGCCGGGAAGCAATCAGCCCCAGCATTTT.